This T cell receptor beta chain appears in the sequencing data of a study of Tregs in tolerant kidney transplant recipients. Study summary: Related graft donors supplied nonmyeloablative bone marrow transplants, and mixed chimerism was transient. Study-level results: The small number of patients limits these findings pending further validation. Biological reproducibility was not directly addressed in this study.

Comment on this clone: Its antigen is not known.

Thawed PBMCs were rested overnight at 37°C with around 180 IU/ml IL-2 before regulatory T cell sorting. The method was immunoSEQ multiplex PCR; TCRdb's version includes in-frame clones alone and lacks a portion of them. Of some 55,000 clones in the sample, 80% to 90% are singletons; the top ten hold around 1.9%. CDR1 is SGHTA, CDR2 FQGNSA, per germline. The V gene lost 0 bases and the J gene lost 4 bases, with 12 bases spanning the gap. The CDR3 extends over 15 amino acids. The source is a human donor who received a combined kidney and bone marrow transplant. The chain has TRBV7-2 and TRBJ1-1; D gene uncertain. Sample: Tregs from blood, taken before the transplant. CDR3 nucleotides: TGTGCCAGCAGCTTAGCCTTGGGGTTTTTCACTGAAGCTTTCTTT. It codes for CASSLALGFFTEAFF.